These 31 T cell receptor beta chains share one sample of origin, sequenced in a study of identical twins (dated by TCRdb to the mid-2010s). The library was made by 5' RACE. The data were produced on an Illumina HiSeq 2000. TCRdb applied fastp at Q25 and MiXCR to the public reads, then kept only in-frame beta chains. Every CDR3 protein is listed once, alongside the most common genes and DNA of its rows. A total of about 220,000 distinct CDR3 sequences appear in this sample, around 10% of them only once. Jointly, the top ten make up about 5.5% of the sample. The specimen sequenced was memory (CD45RO+) T cells sorted from blood. The cell subset or site label of this sample denotes: CD45RO+ enriched T cells. These receptors originate from a woman between 18 and 30 years old in good health.

V and J are TRBV3-1 and TRBJ2-3; 11 nucleotides agree with TRBD2. The CDR3 loop spans 16 amino acids. Germline CDR1 is LGHDT and CDR2 is YNNKEL (reference sequence). Unmatched junction bases numbered 5, after V lost 3 bases and J lost 3 bases. CDR3 bases: TGTGCCAGCAGCCAGCTCCTAGCGGGGGGAACAGATACGCAGTATTTT. Residues: CASSQLLAGGTDTQYF.

This clonotype was seen at least ten times. The J gene is TRBJ2-3, the V gene TRBV12-3 or TRBV12-4, with no clear D. V lost 6 bases, J lost 1 base, and 11 bases lay in between. The CDR3 covers 14 residues. The CDR3 DNA sequence: TGTGCCAGCAGGCTAGGCTTGGGCACAGATACGCAGTATTTT. This sequence encodes CASRLGLGTDTQYF.

The V gene is TRBV7-2, the J gene TRBJ1-1; D may be TRBD1 (5 bases). The germline gives CDR1 SGHTA, CDR2 FQGNSA. V dropped 6 bases and J dropped 0 bases, with 11 bases sitting between them. The CDR3 has 14 amino acids. In DNA, the CDR3 is TGTGCCAGCAGGGTAACAGGAGTGAACACTGAAGCTTTCTTT. Translated: CASRVTGVNTEAFF.

Ten or more counts support this clonotype. This chain uses TRBV6-6 with TRBJ2-3, with TRBD1 as a possible D gene (6 bases). V lost 5 bases, J lost 5 bases, and 14 bases lay in between. The CDR3 consists of 14 residues. Germline CDR1 is MNHNY and CDR2 is SVGAGI (reference sequence). CDR3 in amino acids: CASSIQGSEDTQYF. DNA of the CDR3: TGTGCCAGCAGTATACAGGGTTCGGAAGATACGCAGTATTTT.

The rearrangement joins TRBV10-3 to TRBJ2-7, with 9 bases lining up with TRBD1. V gave up 10 bases and J gave up 6 bases; unmatched junction bases: 7. Germline loops: CDR1 ENHRY, CDR2 SYGVKD. This CDR3 spans 12 amino acids. The CDR3 DNA follows: TGTGCCACTATGGACAGGGGAGGCGAGCAGTACTTC. This encodes CATMDRGGEQYF.

The V call is TRBV29-1, the J call TRBJ1-2; no firm D call. V lost 4 bases and J 8 bases, leaving 11 bases between the germline ends. Germline V gene sequence: CDR1 SQVTM, CDR2 ANQGSEA. This CDR3 is 11 amino acids long. The CDR3 here is CSVGMAEGYTF. For the CDR3, the DNA is TGCAGCGTTGGTATGGCAGAAGGCTACACCTTC.

This clonotype appeared a few times. The chain's CDR3 is CAIAGADYEQYF. CDR3 DNA: TGTGCCATCGCAGGGGCCGACTACGAGCAGTACTTC. The genes are TRBV10-3 and TRBJ2-7, with a weak D call TRBD1 (6 bases). The germline gives CDR1 ENHRY, CDR2 SYGVKD. Trimming cost V 8 bases and J 3 bases, with 11 bases left between them. There are 12 residues in the CDR3.

This clonotype was counted many times. The chain carries TRBV4-1 and TRBJ1-4; maybe TRBD1 (5 bases). The germline V gene has CDR1 MGHRA and CDR2 YSYEKL. The CDR3 length is 15 residues. With 1 base removed from V and 4 bases from J, the gap between germline ends came to 10 bases. The CDR3 reads CASSQGDDGNEKLFF. Here the CDR3 DNA reads TGCGCCAGCAGCCAAGGGGACGACGGTAATGAAAAACTGTTTTTT.

The rearrangement joins TRBV7-9 to TRBJ2-5; no firm D call. V was pared by 0 bases and J by 2 bases, with 10 bases between. Germline CDR1 SEHNR, CDR2 FQNEAQ (reference sequence). CDR3 length: 15 amino acids. In DNA, the CDR3 is TGTGCCAGCAGCTTAGCGCTAACAGTTCAAGAGACCCAGTACTTC. As protein: CASSLALTVQETQYF.

This clonotype showed up many times. The chain combines TRBV12-3 or TRBV12-4 with TRBJ2-3; 7 bases agree with TRBD1. J was trimmed by 2 bases and V by 8 bases; bases with no gene match: 13. This CDR3 has 16 residues. CDR3 nucleotide sequence: TGTGCCAGCGCAAAGCTCCGAGACAGGGCCACAGATACGCAGTATTTT. Its protein is CASAKLRDRATDTQYF.

This clonotype appeared a few times. This chain joins TRBV7-2 and TRBJ2-1, with TRBD2 identical over 9 bases. Germline loops: CDR1 SGHTA, CDR2 FQGNSA. With 5 bases clipped from V and 3 bases from J, the junction kept 8 bases outside the gene matches. The CDR3 is 16 amino acids. CDR3 DNA: TGTGCCAGCAGCACCCATAGCGGGGGCATCTACAATGAGCAGTTCTTC. It translates to CASSTHSGGIYNEQFF.

This sequence joins TRBV6-2 or TRBV6-3 and TRBJ1-5, with 9 bases aligning to TRBD1. In germline, CDR1 is MNHEY, CDR2 SVGEGT. CDR3 length equals 17 residues. Trimming removed 5 bases from V and 6 bases from J; junction bases left unmatched: 14. CDR3 DNA sequence: TGTGCCAGCAGTCGACCGAGGACAGGGGACCCGGGTCAGCCCCAGCATTTT. Its protein is CASSRPRTGDPGQPQHF.

This clonotype was recorded a few times. The J gene is TRBJ2-3, the V gene TRBV6-1; 8 bases agree with TRBD2. V was pared by 0 bases and J by 5 bases, with 7 bases of the junction left unmatched. This CDR3 is 16 amino acids long. Germline V gene data show CDR1 as MNHNS and CDR2 as SASEGT. DNA of the CDR3: TGTGCCAGCAGTGAAGCGCGAGCGGGAGTCGGAGATACGCAGTATTTT. This encodes CASSEARAGVGDTQYF.

In this sample, this clonotype turned up a few times. The J gene is TRBJ1-4, the V gene TRBV28; D is possibly TRBD1 (6 bases). V was clipped by 7 bases and J by 4 bases, with 13 bases between them. The CDR3 runs to 14 residues. The germline gives CDR1 MDHEN, CDR2 SYDVKM. CDR3 DNA sequence: TGTGCCAGCACCCTGGGGGGCCTTAATGAAAAACTGTTTTTT. As protein: CASTLGGLNEKLFF.

A remark on this clonotype: A read error may account for a junction end that differs from germline. V gene TRBV9 combines with J gene TRBJ1-1; D remains unclear. From germline, CDR1 is SGDLS and CDR2 YYNGEE. The CDR3 runs 15 residues. The CDR3 protein is CASSLSPGLNTEAFF. CDR3 sequence (DNA): TGTGCCAGCAGCTTAAGCCCGGGGTTGAATACTGAAGCTTTCTTT. The full variable domain, completed using reference TRBV9 and TRBJ1-1, is DSGVTQTPKHLITATGQRVTLRCSPRSGDLSVYWYQQSLDQGLQFLIQYYNGEERAKGNILERFSAQQFPDLHSELNLSSLELGDSALYFCASSLSPGLNTEAFFGQGTRLTVV.

The CDR3 bases are TGTGCCAGCAGCCCTATAGGGGGCACAGGGCCAGATACGCAGTATTTT. Its translation: CASSPIGGTGPDTQYF. This rearrangement joins TRBV7-9 to TRBJ2-3, with TRBD1 matching over 7 bases. J was trimmed by 4 bases and V by 5 bases; bases with no gene match: 12. This CDR3 has 16 residues. Per the germline V gene, CDR1 is SEHNR and CDR2 is FQNEAQ (reference sequence).

V and J are TRBV6-5 and TRBJ2-5; D remains unclear. The germline CDR1 and CDR2 sequences are MNHEY and SVGAGI. The V gene lost 2 bases and the J gene lost 2 bases, with 6 bases spanning the gap. This CDR3 spans 13 amino acids. CDR3: CASSYGSQETQYF. The CDR3 DNA is TGTGCCAGCAGTTACGGATCTCAAGAGACCCAGTACTTC.

This clonotype was detected only a few times. The chain combines TRBV25-1 with TRBJ2-6; 9 bases align to TRBD1. The V gene end was trimmed by 3 bases and the J gene end by 2 bases; junction bases not matched to a gene: 8. The V gene's germline CDR1 is MGHDK and CDR2 SYGVNS. The CDR3 contains 18 residues. CDR3 bases: TGTGCCAGCAGTGAGACTCCGGGACAGGGACCTGGGGCCAACGTCCTGACTTTC. It codes for CASSETPGQGPGANVLTF.

This chain uses TRBV25-1 with TRBJ1-6; no clear D gene. The CDR3 has 15 amino acids. Germline assignment: CDR1 MGHDK and CDR2 SYGVNS. Between the trimmed V and J ends, which lost 3 bases and 9 bases, there was a span of 15 bases. CDR3 amino acids: CASSELQSWGSPLHF. CDR3 bases: TGTGCCAGCAGTGAGTTACAGAGCTGGGGTTCACCCCTCCACTTT.

This clonotype was found a few times. The chain joins TRBV11-3 to TRBJ1-1; no reliable D call. V lost 1 base and J 8 bases, leaving 14 bases between the germline ends. Germline assignment: CDR1 SGHNT and CDR2 YENEEA. The CDR3 has 14 amino acids. CDR3 loop: CASSLGLGRREAFF. CDR3 DNA: TGTGCCAGCAGCTTAGGTCTAGGCCGGAGGGAAGCTTTCTTT.

This clonotype has a handful of counts. The chain uses TRBV18 and TRBJ2-5; 8 bases align to TRBD1. The CDR3 sequence is 14 residues long. V was pared by 4 bases and J by 5 bases, with 6 bases of the junction left unmatched. CDR1 KGHSH and CDR2 LQKENI come from the germline V gene. The CDR3 region has the DNA TGTGCCAGCTCACGCAGACAGGGGACGGAGACCCAGTACTTC. The encoded protein is CASSRRQGTETQYF.

This clonotype came up a few times. This chain uses TRBV27 with TRBJ2-3; D gene ambiguous. V lost 8 bases, J lost 3 bases, and 6 bases lay in between. This CDR3 has 11 residues. CDR1 MNHEY and CDR2 SMNVEV come from the germline V gene (reference sequence). CDR3 in DNA: TGTGCCAGCGGCATAACAGATACGCAGTATTTT. Translating it yields CASGITDTQYF.

The chain recombines TRBV7-9 with TRBJ1-6; the D gene is possibly TRBD1 (5 bases). Germline CDR1 reads SEHNR; CDR2 reads FQNEAQ (reference sequence). This CDR3 has 14 amino acids. V lost 4 bases, J lost 10 bases, and 14 bases lay in between. CDR3: CASSSSGSESPLHF. In DNA, the CDR3 is TGTGCCAGCAGCTCTTCAGGGTCGGAATCACCCCTCCACTTT.

This clonotype was seen ten or more times. V is TRBV27 and J is TRBJ1-4; D call uncertain. CDR1 and CDR2 (germline): MNHEY, SMNVEV (reference sequence). CDR3 size: 16 residues. Trimming removed 0 bases from V and 7 bases from J, with 15 bases in between. Here the CDR3 DNA reads TGTGCCAGCAGTTTATCGAGGAAAGGTCAAGGTGAAAAACTGTTTTTT. Translating it yields CASSLSRKGQGEKLFF.

This clonotype was counted ten times or more. V gene TRBV5-1 combines with J gene TRBJ2-2; 8 nucleotides agree with TRBD2. Looked up from germline, CDR1 is SGHRS and CDR2 is YFSETQ. The CDR3 length is 14 residues. The trim removed 4 bases at V and 3 bases at J, leaving 2 bases unmatched. The DNA of the CDR3 is TGCGCCAGCAGCAGACTAGCGCACACCGGGGAGCTGTTTTTT. This encodes CASSRLAHTGELFF.

This clonotype was seen a handful of times. The chain uses TRBV19 and TRBJ1-2; D is unclear. Trimming stripped 3 bases from V and 5 bases from J, with 16 bases between. This CDR3 region has 15 residues. Germline CDR1 is LNHDA and CDR2 is SQIVND (reference sequence). CDR3 region: CASSIPGGFSYGYTF. The CDR3 DNA reads TGTGCCAGTAGTATCCCTGGAGGGTTCAGTTATGGCTACACCTTC.

The chain recombines TRBV27 with TRBJ1-6; 9 bases map to TRBD1. This CDR3 has 16 amino acids. V lost 6 bases, J lost 6 bases, and 9 bases stayed unmatched. Looked up from germline, CDR1 is MNHEY and CDR2 is SMNVEV (reference sequence). The CDR3 DNA sequence: TGTGCCAGCAGCTCCCCGCCGGGACAGGGTAATTCACCCCTCCACTTT. Encoded protein: CASSSPPGQGNSPLHF.

The V call is TRBV7-6, the J call TRBJ2-3; 8 bases are a match to TRBD2. CDR1 is SGHVS and CDR2 is FNYEAQ in the germline V gene. The V segment lost 1 base and the J segment 4 bases; nucleotides outside the gene matches: 7. The CDR3 runs 16 residues. Here the CDR3 reads CASSLGVPRGADTQYF. CDR3 coding DNA: TGTGCCAGCAGCTTAGGGGTACCGCGGGGGGCAGATACGCAGTATTTT. The entire variable domain, with the rest obtained from reference TRBV7-6 and TRBJ2-3, is as follows: GAGVSQSPRYKVTKRGQDVALRCDPISGHVSLYWYRQALGQGPEFLTYFNYEAQQDKSGLPNDRFSAERPEGSISTLTIQRTEQRDSAMYRCASSLGVPRGADTQYFGPGTRLTVL.

In this sample, this clonotype turned up many times. V and J are TRBV20-1 and TRBJ2-3; 10 nucleotides line up with TRBD2. V lost 3 bases to trimming and J lost 1 base; unmatched junction nucleotides: 1. The V gene's germline CDR1 is DFQATT and CDR2 SNEGSKA (reference sequence). This CDR3 contains 14 residues. For the CDR3, the DNA is TGCAGTGCTAGTCTAGCGGGAGGCACAGATACGCAGTATTTT. This sequence encodes CSASLAGGTDTQYF.

There are many counts of this clonotype. This chain connects TRBV3-1 to TRBJ2-7; 10 bases align to TRBD1. The CDR3 is 17 amino acids. The J segment lost 5 bases and the V segment lost 7 bases, leaving 17 bases of the junction unmatched. Germline V CDR1 and CDR2: LGHDT, YNNKEL (reference sequence). As DNA, the CDR3 is TGTGCCAGCACGACGACATCAACCGGGACAGGGGCCCACGAGCAGTACTTC. It is translated as CASTTTSTGTGAHEQYF.

This clonotype occurred many times. The rearrangement uses TRBV7-2 and TRBJ2-5; the D gene could be TRBD1 or TRBD2 (5 bases each). The germline gives CDR1 SGHTA, CDR2 FQGNSA. Trimming removed 1 base at V and 5 bases at J, with 14 bases between. The CDR3 loop spans 15 amino acids. CDR3 protein: CASSLVGVPVETQYF. The CDR3 nucleotides are TGTGCCAGCAGCTTAGTGGGGGTTCCTGTGGAGACCCAGTACTTC.